This T cell receptor beta chain stems from a study of T-cell reconstitution after alpha-beta-depleted transplantation in children. Whole-study findings and limits: Newly generated T cells supplied most T-cell counts and diversity one year post-transplant. Surviving thymic progenitors and recipient T cells were the source of high TCRbeta diversity at day 60 in some patients. Approximately two months post-transplant, alpha-beta T cells reportedly originated from several hundred expanded graft clones.

Unique molecular identifiers featured in how the TCRbeta library was prepared. TCRdb reanalysed the PCR reads using MiXCR and keeps one entry per CDR3 protein. This sample carries some 180,000 distinct CDR3 sequences, approximately 7% of them seen once, and the ten largest clones take 5.5%. The CDR3 loop spans 14 amino acids. Germline loops: CDR1 MDHEN, CDR2 SYDVKM. Between the trimmed V and J ends, which lost 3 bases and 4 bases, there was a span of 9 bases. Concerning this clonotype: As yet, its antigen is unknown.

The starting material was PBMCs, obtained before TCRalphabeta/CD19-depleted stem cell transplant. This TCR was recovered from a boy younger than 10 with acute lymphoblastic leukemia, due to receive a stem cell transplant. The gene calls are TRBV28 and TRBJ2-2; D is ambiguous. DNA of the CDR3: TGTGCCAGCAGTTTTGAGGACGGCACCGGGGAGCTGTTTTTT. Translated, it gives CASSFEDGTGELFF.